The clone carrying this TCR beta chain was observed many times. The antigen remains undetermined. These data come from a study of naive and memory T cell subsets. Study-level points and caveats: Possibly reflecting memory cells re-expressing CD45RA, a few larger clonotypes occurred in naive repertoires, especially CD8. From naive to CM, EM and EMRA, diversity decreased and Gini increased. Findings for naive and memory subsets could not be checked against ground truth.

CDR3 size: 14 residues. Deletions cut 8 bases from V and 9 bases from J, with 17 bases between. Germline CDR1 reads MNHEY; CDR2 reads SMNVEV (reference sequence). Both TRBC1 and TRBC2 were covered by a beta constant-region primer of two equimolar oligonucleotides. The ligated cDNA underwent four PCR rounds using SP2 and nested alpha and beta constant-region primers. A 12-nucleotide UMI and the SP2 primer were added to the cDNA 3' end by oligonucleotide ligation. Via MiXCR, TCRdb re-called the UMI-ligation and nested PCR reads, giving one row per CDR3 protein. The sample records about 90,000 distinct CDR3 sequences, approximately 11% being singletons.

Sample: naive CD4+ T cells from blood. This rearrangement joins TRBV27 to TRBJ1-6; D perhaps matches TRBD1 (5 bases). This TCR came from a human donor in good health. This CDR3 is CASRREGWGSPLHF. The CDR3 nucleotides read TGTGCCAGCCGTAGGGAGGGGTGGGGTTCACCCCTCCACTTT.